Shown below are 8 T cell receptor beta chains from a single sample sequenced in a study of human T cells and chemical hapten exposure. The sample's time point: patch test 3, about 24 weeks after DPC sensitization. Treatment of the sample: therapeutic diphenylcyclopropenone sensitization with weekly scalp DPC. TCRdb itself ran the RACE reads through MiXCR, one entry per CDR3 protein. This table holds 55,000 to 80,000 distinct CDR3 sequences, approximately 10% found once. Sample: whole blood, taken in connection with sensitization to the hapten diphenylcyclopropenone (DPC). These receptors came from a woman in her thirties with alopecia areata. Some clones in this sample may be carry-over from other donors' samples.

The V call is TRBV5-5, the J call TRBJ2-3; the D gene is possibly TRBD1 (5 bases). The CDR3 contains 15 residues. V dropped 4 bases and J dropped 2 bases, with 14 bases sitting between them. Germline CDR1 is SGHKS and CDR2 is YYEKEE (reference sequence). The CDR3 reads CASSGDSTLTDTQYF. The CDR3 DNA reads TGTGCCAGCAGCGGCGACAGTACACTCACAGATACGCAGTATTTT.

This clonotype was found a few times. V gene TRBV18 combines with J gene TRBJ1-4; D uncertain. V was shortened by 3 bases and J by 3 bases, with 11 bases between the two germline ends. The length of the CDR3 is 15 residues. The germline V gene has CDR1 KGHSH and CDR2 LQKENI. Here the CDR3 reads CASSPNRAPNEKLFF. The CDR3 coding sequence is TGTGCCAGCTCACCGAACCGGGCCCCTAATGAAAAACTGTTTTTT.

This clonotype turned up a few times. The V gene is TRBV2, the J gene TRBJ2-1; 7 positions agree with TRBD2. Germline CDR1 reads SNHLY; CDR2 reads FYNNEI. CDR3 length equals 11 residues. V shed 7 bases, J shed 10 bases, and the junction held 4 bases outside the gene matches. CDR3 loop: CASTQLAEQFF. The CDR3 region has the DNA TGTGCCAGCACCCAACTAGCGGAGCAGTTCTTC. The whole variable domain, filled in from reference TRBV2 and TRBJ2-1, reads EPEVTQTPSHQVTQMGQEVILRCVPISNHLYFYWYRQILGQKVEFLVSFYNNEISEKSEIFDDQFSVERPDGSNFTLKIRSTKLEDSAMYFCASTQLAEQFFGPGTRLTVL.

This clonotype was counted at least ten times. The chain couples TRBV4-2 to TRBJ2-1; 12 bases agree with TRBD2. Germline trimming cut 4 bases from V and 6 bases from J; bases unmatched to any gene: 13. This CDR3 region has 18 residues. The V gene's germline CDR1 is LGHNA and CDR2 YNFKEQ. The CDR3 loop reads CASSPGTSGWQDGNEQFF. DNA for the CDR3: TGTGCCAGCAGCCCCGGGACTAGCGGGTGGCAGGATGGCAATGAGCAGTTCTTC.

This rearrangement joins TRBV6-1 to TRBJ1-5; possibly TRBD1 for D (6 bases). The CDR3 runs 14 residues. Germline CDR1 is MNHNS and CDR2 is SASEGT. Trimming removed 2 bases from V and 3 bases from J, with 8 bases in between. The CDR3 bases are TGTGCCAGCAGTGAATACAGGGACAATCAGCCCCAGCATTTT. Translated, it gives CASSEYRDNQPQHF.

A few counts support this clonotype. The rearrangement joins TRBV27 to TRBJ2-7, with TRBD1 matching over 7 bases. Germline loops: CDR1 MNHEY, CDR2 SMNVEV (reference sequence). The CDR3 has 14 amino acids. J was trimmed by 3 bases and V by 3 bases; bases with no gene match: 5. CDR3 DNA: TGTGCCAGCAGTTTCAAAGGGGGCATCTACGAGCAGTACTTC. Protein sequence: CASSFKGGIYEQYF.

This clonotype was detected many times. The chain joins TRBV5-4 to TRBJ1-5, with TRBD1 identical over 9 bases. After removal of 4 bases from V and 6 bases from J, the junction contained 5 bases not matched to a gene. Germline V gene sequence: CDR1 SGHNT, CDR2 YYREEE (reference sequence). This CDR3 is 14 amino acids long. DNA for the CDR3: TGTGCCAGCAGCATACAGGGGGCAAGTCAGCCCCAGCATTTT. Its translation: CASSIQGASQPQHF.

The CDR3 reads CASSSVPRNEQFF. The DNA of the CDR3 is TGTGCCAGCTCTAGCGTCCCTCGGAATGAGCAGTTCTTC. The rearrangement joins TRBV11-2 to TRBJ2-1; tentative D call: TRBD2 (6 bases). The CDR3 has 13 residues. The V and J ends lost 8 bases and 7 bases respectively, with 15 bases between them. Germline loops: CDR1 SGHAT, CDR2 FQNNGV.